The rows below give T cell receptor beta chains drawn from one sample of a study of breast tumors, draining lymph nodes, adjacent tissues. TCRdb independently ran MiXCR on the multiplex PCR reads; one entry per CDR3 protein. This table holds approximately 200,000 distinct CDR3 sequences, roughly 31% found once. The source material was axillary lymph node tissue. Every receptor here comes from a female donor with breast cancer. Some clones in this sample may be carry-over from other donors' samples. Each CDR3 is given with its conserved first and last residue. A D gene is named only where the DNA matches it firmly. A clone size is listed for some rows: how often the clone was seen (once, few, many), or a class if it is expanded.

V	J	D	size	DNA	CDR3
TRBV5-1	TRBJ1-3	TRBD1	many	TGCGCCAGCAGCCTAGGGACAGCGAGAGTTACCAGCTCTGGAAACACCATATATTTT	CASSLGTARVTSSGNTIYF
TRBV10-1	TRBJ1-1	NA	NA	TGCGCCAGCTCTGCCTCCGGGACCGATGAAGCTTTCTTT	CASSASGTDEAFF
TRBV6-2/TRBV6-3	TRBJ2-3	TRBD2	NA	TGTGCCAGCAGTCACACGACTAGCGGGGGAGATACGCAGTATTTT	CASSHTTSGGDTQYF
TRBV18	TRBJ2-1	TRBD1	many	TGTGCCAGCTCACCAAGGACAGGGGAGAATGAGCAGTTCTTC	CASSPRTGENEQFF
TRBV5-8	TRBJ1-5	NA	once	TGTGCCAGCAGCCTCAGACAGGACCACTACGAGCATTTT	CASSLRQDHYEHF
TRBV20-1	TRBJ2-1	NA	many	TGCAGTGCGGGGTCCGGACAGTACGGGAATGAGCAGTTCTTC	CSAGSGQYGNEQFF
TRBV3-1	TRBJ2-1	NA	many	TGTGCCAGCAGCCAAGATTATGGATCCTACAATGAGCAGTTCTTC	CASSQDYGSYNEQFF
TRBV12-3/TRBV12-4	TRBJ1-3	NA	many	TGTGCCAGCAGACTAGGGGCTTTTGGAAACACCATATATTTT	CASRLGAFGNTIYF
TRBV7-2	TRBJ1-2	NA	many	TGTGCCAGCAGCTTAGGATCCCTAACAGGGAACTATGGCTACACCTTC	CASSLGSLTGNYGYTF
TRBV7-2	TRBJ1-4	NA	NA	TGTGCCAGCAGCTTAGCCGGGACATGGGGGGAAAAACTGTTTTTT	CASSLAGTWGEKLFF
TRBV3-1	TRBJ1-1	NA	few	TGTGCCAGCAGCCCCTCAGACAGGTTGAACACTGAAGCTTTCTTT	CASSPSDRLNTEAFF
TRBV9	TRBJ1-6	TRBD1	NA	TGTGCCAGCAGCGTAGGGGACAGTTATAATTCACCCCTCCACTTT	CASSVGDSYNSPLHF
TRBV20-1	TRBJ2-7	TRBD1	many	TGCAGTGCTAGAAGTCAGGGGGTCTCGTCGGCCCACGAGCAGTACTTC	CSARSQGVSSAHEQYF
TRBV20-1	TRBJ2-7	TRBD1	NA	TGCAGTGCTAGAGACACCGGGACAGGGGCCTACGAGCAGTACTTC	CSARDTGTGAYEQYF
TRBV7-3	TRBJ2-5	TRBD2	NA	TGTGCCAGCAGCTTAGTAGCGGGGGCCAAGGCGACCCAGTACTTC	CASSLVAGAKATQYF
TRBV29-1	TRBJ1-1	NA	NA	TGCAGCGTGTATGGTCAGGCCCGGACTGAAGCTTTCTTT	CSVYGQARTEAFF
TRBV20-1	TRBJ2-3	TRBD2	NA	TGCAGTGCTGGAACAGGGGCTGGCGGGGGGGCCGGAGATACGCAGTATTTT	CSAGTGAGGGAGDTQYF
TRBV5-1	TRBJ2-1	TRBD1	NA	TGCGCCAGCAGCACGTCCGGGACAGGGAGGGGAGGTGAGCAGTTCTTC	CASSTSGTGRGGEQFF
TRBV2	TRBJ1-3	NA	many	TGTGCCAGCAGCACAGACTCTGGAAACACCATATATTTT	CASSTDSGNTIYF
TRBV10-3	TRBJ2-5	TRBD2	NA	TGTGCCATAGCGGGGGACAACCAAGAGACCCAGTACTTC	CAIAGDNQETQYF
TRBV15	TRBJ1-2	NA	many	TGTGCCACCAGCAGAGACAGGACGGAGGGCTACACCTTC	CATSRDRTEGYTF
TRBV5-1	TRBJ2-5	TRBD1	many	TGCGCCAGCATCCCAGGACAGGGGCAAGAGACCCAGTACTTC	CASIPGQGQETQYF
TRBV20-1	TRBJ2-4	NA	NA	TGCAGTGCTAGAGGGGAGGGGGGGCCTAGTGTCAAAAACATTCAGTACTTC	CSARGEGGPSVKNIQYF
TRBV11-1	TRBJ1-2	NA	NA	TGTGCCAGCATTTCTCTAGGGAGATCTAACTATGGCTACACCTTC	CASISLGRSNYGYTF
TRBV6-2/TRBV6-3	TRBJ2-5	NA	many	TGTGCCAGCAGTTCCATACAGACCCAGTACTTC	CASSSIQTQYF
TRBV28	TRBJ1-3	NA	many	TGTGCCAGCAGTGTCCATCCTATTGGAAACACCATATATTTT	CASSVHPIGNTIYF
TRBV5-6	TRBJ2-5	TRBD1	many	TGTGCCAGCAACCCGGGACAGGCGACCCAAGAGACCCAGTACTTC	CASNPGQATQETQYF
TRBV7-9	TRBJ2-2	NA	NA	TGTGCCAGCAGCTTCGGGGCGAACACCGGGGAGCTGTCTTTT	CASSFGANTGELSF
TRBV18	TRBJ2-7	TRBD2	many	TGTGCCAGCTCACCACCGTCCCTAGCGGGAGACGAGCAGTACTTC	CASSPPSLAGDEQYF
TRBV12-3/TRBV12-4	TRBJ1-4	NA	many	TGTGCCAGCAGGCCTGGGGTTGGGTCTAATGAAAAACTGTTTTTT	CASRPGVGSNEKLFF
TRBV6-5	TRBJ1-2	TRBD1	NA	TGTGCCAGCAGGAATTACGGGGTGACAGGGGGCTACTATGGCTACACCTTC	CASRNYGVTGGYYGYTF
TRBV6-5	TRBJ2-5	TRBD1	NA	TGTGCCAGCAGTCACAGGGGGGAGACCCAGTACTTC	CASSHRGETQYF
TRBV12-3/TRBV12-4	TRBJ1-5	TRBD1	many	TGTGCCAGCAGTTTAGGGACAGGGGGAAGTCAGCCCCAGCATTTT	CASSLGTGGSQPQHF
TRBV27	TRBJ2-5	NA	many	TGTGCCAGCACAAGAAGGGGGACCCAGTACTTC	CASTRRGTQYF
TRBV13	TRBJ2-5	NA	many	TGTGCCAGCAGCTTTCGGAGATCCGTTCAAGAGACCCAGTACTTC	CASSFRRSVQETQYF
TRBV11-2	TRBJ2-5	NA	many	TGTGCCAGCACCCAAGACCCGGGGCCCCCAGAGACCCAGTACTTC	CASTQDPGPPETQYF
TRBV28	TRBJ2-4	TRBD1	few	TGTGCCAGCAGTTCAGGGACAGGGGGAATGCTAGCCAAAAACATTCAGTACTTC	CASSSGTGGMLAKNIQYF
TRBV14	TRBJ1-3	TRBD1	many	TGTGCCAGCAGCCGAGGGGGCCGAACTTCTGGAAACACCATATATTTT	CASSRGGRTSGNTIYF
TRBV24-1	TRBJ1-6	TRBD1	NA	TGTGCCACCAGCCCCGGGACAGTCTCCGGGACAGCCACTTCACCCCTCCACTTT	CATSPGTVSGTATSPLHF
TRBV7-2	TRBJ2-1	NA	many	TGTGCCAGCAGCTCCCGTGGGGGGTTCTACTCCTACAATGAGCAGTTCTTC	CASSSRGGFYSYNEQFF
TRBV27	TRBJ1-6	NA	many	TGTGCCAGCAAGGTTCCACCCCTCCACTTT	CASKVPPLHF
TRBV7-9	TRBJ2-2	NA	NA	TGTGCCAGCTCACCACTTGGGGCGGGGTCGAACACCGGGGAGCTGTTTTTT	CASSPLGAGSNTGELFF
TRBV12-3/TRBV12-4	TRBJ1-2	TRBD1	NA	TGTGCCAGCAGTTGGGGACAGGGGGCAGGCTACACCTTC	CASSWGQGAGYTF
TRBV5-5	TRBJ1-6	TRBD1	medium-sized	TGTGCCAGCAGCTCGGACAGGGCAGGATCACCCCTCCACTTT	CASSSDRAGSPLHF
TRBV20-1	TRBJ1-2	NA	many	TGCAGTGCTAGAGATGCTGGCGGGGGCTATGGCTACACCTTC	CSARDAGGGYGYTF
TRBV12-3/TRBV12-4	TRBJ1-5	NA	many	TGTGCCAGCAGTTTAACCGTTCAGCCCCAGCATTTT	CASSLTVQPQHF
TRBV6-6	TRBJ2-3	TRBD2	many	TGTGCCAGCGACGCGGGGGGGTTAGATACGCAGTATTTT	CASDAGGLDTQYF
TRBV11-1	TRBJ1-2	TRBD1	few	TGTGCCAGCAGCTCCCCGGACAGGGCGGGCTACACCTTC	CASSSPDRAGYTF
TRBV3-1	TRBJ1-2	TRBD1	few	TGTGCCAGCAGCAAACGGGACAGATCCTATGGCTACACCTTC	CASSKRDRSYGYTF
TRBV5-1	TRBJ2-1	NA	NA	TGCGCCAGCAGCTTGGCTCGAGACGGACCCAATGAGCAGTTCTTC	CASSLARDGPNEQFF
TRBV20-1	TRBJ2-5	TRBD2	many	TGCAGTGCACCAACCGGACTAGCGGGGGGCCTGGGCGCAGAGACCCAGTACTTC	CSAPTGLAGGLGAETQYF
TRBV2	TRBJ1-4	TRBD1	NA	TGTGCCAGCAGTCAGGACAGGGAAGGCGAAAAACTGTTTTTT	CASSQDREGEKLFF
TRBV15	TRBJ1-5	NA	NA	TGTGCCACCAGCAGGGGTAGGGAGGAGACCCAGCATTTT	CATSRGREETQHF